Each of the 21 T cell receptor beta chains below was sequenced from the same sample in a study of T cell clonotyping in hematopoietic cell transplantation. The protocol was immunoSEQ multiplex PCR, while the TCRdb copy is restricted to in-frame clones and leaves out a portion. The sample contains fewer than 15,000 clones, around 68% of which appear only once. Sequencing was performed on peripheral blood mononuclear cells, taken 180 days after allogeneic stem cell transplant. The receptors here all came from a male patient over 55 who had an allogeneic stem cell transplant from an unrelated donor, so the T cells may come from the graft donor. Some clones in this sample may be carry-over from other donors' samples.

This chain uses TRBV15 with TRBJ2-7; D is undetermined. V was clipped by 0 bases and J by 0 bases, with 9 bases between them. The CDR3 sequence is 15 residues long. Germline V CDR1 and CDR2: LNHNV, YYDKDF (reference sequence). The CDR3 reads CATSRDGGSSYEQYF. The CDR3 coding sequence is TGTGCCACCAGCAGAGATGGCGGATCCTCCTACGAGCAGTACTTC.

This sequence joins TRBV5-1 and TRBJ1-4; D not resolved. The V end lost 2 bases, the J end lost 7 bases, and 18 bases lay between the germline ends. There are 16 residues in the CDR3. Germline V gene data show CDR1 as SGHRS and CDR2 as YFSETQ. CDR3 region: CASSLAPGELGEKLFF. CDR3 DNA sequence: TGCGCCAGCAGCTTAGCGCCGGGCGAGTTAGGTGAAAAACTGTTTTTT.

This chain uses TRBV7-2 with TRBJ2-3; 7 positions agree with TRBD1. The CDR3 consists of 15 residues. Trimming at V came to 5 bases and at J to 2 bases, leaving 7 bases not matched to a gene. CDR1 is SGHTA, CDR2 FQGNSA, per germline. CDR3 sequence (DNA): TGTGCCAGCAGCCTACGGGGACAGCTCACAGATACGCAGTATTTT. Translated, it gives CASSLRGQLTDTQYF.

The J gene is TRBJ2-7, the V gene TRBV5-1; tentatively, D is TRBD2 (7 bases). This CDR3 comprises 16 residues. V gave up 4 bases and J gave up 4 bases, with 21 bases separating them. CDR1 and CDR2 (germline): SGHRS, YFSETQ. The CDR3 DNA reads TGCGCCAGCAGCCCTCAGGGTGGGGGGGCCGATTACGAGCAGTACTTC. It encodes CASSPQGGGADYEQYF.

The chain combines TRBV2 with TRBJ2-7; the D call may be TRBD1 or TRBD2 (6 bases each). Germline assignment: CDR1 SNHLY and CDR2 FYNNEI. V was cut by 11 bases and J by 2 bases, with 19 bases left in between. The CDR3 contains 14 residues. The CDR3 nucleotides are TGTGCCGGTCGTTTCCGGGGGCACACCTACGAGCAGTACTTC. Translated, it gives CAGRFRGHTYEQYF.

The V gene is TRBV29-1, the J gene TRBJ2-1; 8 bases map to TRBD2. In germline, CDR1 is SQVTM, CDR2 ANQGSEA. This CDR3 spans 17 amino acids. J was trimmed by 5 bases and V by 8 bases; bases with no gene match: 20. Written as DNA, the CDR3 is TGCAGCATATGGATGGGGTCTGCTAGCGGGCGGAACAATGAGCAGTTCTTC. It is translated as CSIWMGSASGRNNEQFF.

This clone came up a few times. The V gene is TRBV27, the J gene TRBJ1-1; the D is unclear. CDR3 length: 13 residues. Germline V lookup: CDR1 MNHEY, CDR2 SMNVEV (reference sequence). Trimming cost V 2 bases and J 5 bases, with 9 bases left between them. The CDR3 DNA is TGTGCCAGCAGTTTAAGGAGGAATACTGAAGCTTTCTTT. This codes for CASSLRRNTEAFF.

The chain links TRBV7-6 to TRBJ2-1; TRBD1 or TRBD2 may be the D gene (5 bases each). The V end was cut by 2 bases, the J end by 4 bases, with 12 bases between. Germline V CDR1 and CDR2: SGHVS, FNYEAQ. This CDR3 region has 15 residues. CDR3 bases: TGTGCCAGCAGCTTACAAGGATGGGGGTACAATGAGCAGTTCTTC. It codes for CASSLQGWGYNEQFF.

By share of the sample, this clone is medium-sized. V is TRBV7-6 and J is TRBJ2-5; tentative D call: TRBD2 (5 bases). The CDR3 has 15 residues. The germline CDR1 and CDR2 sequences are SGHVS and FNYEAQ. The germline V and J ends were trimmed by 1 base and 6 bases, with 15 bases remaining between them. The CDR3 region is CASSLELLGSQTQYF. DNA for the CDR3: TGTGCCAGCAGCTTAGAATTATTAGGGAGCCAGACCCAGTACTTC.

The chain joins TRBV29-1 to TRBJ2-3, with unresolved D. V lost 5 bases and J 4 bases, leaving 10 bases between the germline ends. The CDR3 has 12 residues. Looked up from germline, CDR1 is SQVTM and CDR2 is ANQGSEA. This CDR3 reads CSVLGIADTQYF. CDR3 nucleotide sequence: TGCAGCGTTTTAGGAATAGCAGATACGCAGTATTTT.

The chain has TRBV9 and TRBJ2-2; either TRBD1 or TRBD2 may supply D (5 bases each). V was pared by 3 bases and J by 5 bases, with 8 bases between. This CDR3 is 13 amino acids long. Germline values: CDR1 SGDLS, CDR2 YYNGEE. This CDR3 reads CASSDRRTGELFF. The CDR3 coding sequence is TGTGCCAGCAGCGACAGGAGGACCGGGGAGCTGTTTTTT.

The rearrangement links TRBV9 to TRBJ2-1; 11 nucleotides align to TRBD2. The trim removed 5 bases at V and 7 bases at J, leaving 8 bases unmatched. Germline values: CDR1 SGDLS, CDR2 YYNGEE. CDR3 size: 15 residues. CDR3 coding DNA: TGTGCCAGCAGTGATAGCGGGGGGGCGTTAAATGAGCAGTTCTTC. It specifies CASSDSGGALNEQFF.

The chain joins TRBV5-4 to TRBJ1-2, with D tentatively TRBD1 (6 bases). The CDR3 extends over 14 amino acids. CDR1 is SGHNT, CDR2 YYREEE, per germline (reference sequence). V dropped 0 bases and J dropped 6 bases, with 12 bases sitting between them. CDR3 amino acids: CASSLVAGGDGYTF. For the CDR3, the DNA is TGTGCCAGCAGCTTGGTGGCGGGGGGCGATGGCTACACCTTC. The complete variable domain, with remaining parts taken from reference TRBV5-4 and TRBJ1-2, reads ETGVTQSPTHLIKTRGQQVTLRCSSQSGHNTVSWYQQALGQGPQFIFQYYREEENGRGNFPPRFSGLQFPNYSSELNVNALELDDSALYLCASSLVAGGDGYTFGSGTRLTVV.

This clone appeared a few times. The chain recombines TRBV28 with TRBJ1-1; possibly TRBD1 for D (5 bases). Looked up from germline, CDR1 is MDHEN and CDR2 is SYDVKM. The CDR3 is 14 amino acids. With 8 bases removed from V and 1 base from J, the gap between germline ends came to 14 bases. The CDR3, as DNA: TGTGCCAGCGTCACACTCGGACAGAACACTGAAGCTTTCTTT. As protein: CASVTLGQNTEAFF.

With respect to this clone: One junction end does not reproduce the germline sequence, and a read error may be involved. V and J are TRBV29-1 and TRBJ1-2; D perhaps matches TRBD1 (5 bases). Per germline, CDR1 SQVTM and CDR2 ANQGSEA. The CDR3 length is 13 residues. CDR3 in amino acids: CIVWGGINYGYTF. CDR3 sequence (DNA): TGCATCGTTTGGGGGGGGATTAACTATGGCTACACCTTC.

The chain has TRBV10-3 and TRBJ1-2; D uncertain. Trimming removed 3 bases from V and 1 base from J, with 9 bases in between. The germline V gene encodes CDR1 ENHRY and CDR2 SYGVKD. The CDR3 is 14 residues long. The chain's CDR3 is CAISDERGNYGYTF. In nucleotides, the CDR3 is TGTGCCATCAGTGATGAGCGGGGTAACTATGGCTACACCTTC.

The chain employs TRBV28 and TRBJ2-5; 8 bases line up with TRBD2. CDR1 is MDHEN, CDR2 SYDVKM, per germline. The CDR3 loop spans 14 amino acids. J gave up 5 bases and V 6 bases, and 8 bases lay outside the gene matches. CDR3 protein: CASSLLAARETQYF. The CDR3 bases are TGTGCCAGCAGCTTACTAGCGGCCCGGGAGACCCAGTACTTC. The entire variable domain, with the rest obtained from reference TRBV28 and TRBJ2-5, is as follows: DVKVTQSSRYLVKRTGEKVFLECVQDMDHENMFWYRQDPGLGLRLIYFSYDVKMKEKGDIPEGYSVSREKKERFSLILESASTNQTSMYLCASSLLAARETQYFGPGTRLLVL.

This clone has only a few counts. This chain links TRBV28 with TRBJ2-3; D could derive from TRBD1 or TRBD2 (5 bases each). This CDR3 spans 15 amino acids. Trimming shortened V by 6 bases and J by 6 bases, and 19 bases separated the two germline ends. Per germline, CDR1 MDHEN and CDR2 SYDVKM. CDR3 loop: CASSHRDGIGDTQYF. CDR3 DNA sequence: TGTGCCAGCAGCCACCGGGACGGCATCGGGGATACGCAGTATTTT.

For the CDR3, the DNA is TGCGCCAGCAGCTTGAGCACAGGGCCCTACGAGCAGTACTTC. This gives the protein CASSLSTGPYEQYF. V is TRBV5-1 and J is TRBJ2-7; D perhaps matches TRBD1 (6 bases). The CDR3 spans 14 residues. Between the trimmed V and J ends, which lost 1 base and 2 bases, there was a span of 10 bases. Germline loops: CDR1 SGHRS, CDR2 YFSETQ.

This clone was seen just once. This chain connects TRBV6-5 to TRBJ2-7; D gene unclear. CDR1 and CDR2 (germline): MNHEY, SVGAGI. V dropped 2 bases and J dropped 7 bases, with 15 bases sitting between them. CDR3 length equals 14 residues. CDR3 sequence (DNA): TGTGCCAGCAGTTACGGGCCCGGCTTCCGGGAGCAGTACTTC. This sequence encodes CASSYGPGFREQYF.

This chain joins TRBV5-1 and TRBJ2-7; D gene ambiguous. Per the germline V gene, CDR1 is SGHRS and CDR2 is YFSETQ. The CDR3 has 11 amino acids. V lost 3 bases and J 4 bases, leaving 5 bases between the germline ends. CDR3 bases: TGCGCCAGCAGCTCATATTACGAGCAGTACTTC. Amino acids: CASSSYYEQYF.